The clone carrying this T cell receptor (beta chain) was detected many times. The antigen is not known. This entry is derived from a study of CD8 T cells in ankylosing spondylitis. V gave up 5 bases and J gave up 7 bases, with 21 bases separating them. Germline V gives CDR1 MNHNS, CDR2 SASEGT. The CDR3 is made up of 16 amino acids. Each TCR beta library was made by quantitative 5'-RACE that incorporated molecular barcodes. TCRdb re-called the 5' RACE reads with MiXCR, one entry per CDR3 protein. The data show approximately 400,000 distinct CDR3 sequences, under 20% seen once. Study observations and caveats: A number of the motif variants had already been described in reactive arthritis synovial fluid and blood. About 8 highly homologous variants made up a TCR beta motif, and this motif appeared characteristic of ankylosing spondylitis blood. The study looked at matched synovial fluid samples from ankylosing spondylitis patients. Disease-linked clones were reported to be significantly enriched there.

The rearrangement links TRBV6-1 to TRBJ1-5; maybe TRBD1 (6 bases). The material sequenced was blood, either unsorted or a sorted T cell fraction (not recorded which). The TCR was taken from a male donor with ankylosing spondylitis. CDR3 bases: TGTGCCAGCAGTCCGGTCGGACAGTCTACTAACCAGCCCCAGCATTTT. Protein product: CASSPVGQSTNQPQHF.